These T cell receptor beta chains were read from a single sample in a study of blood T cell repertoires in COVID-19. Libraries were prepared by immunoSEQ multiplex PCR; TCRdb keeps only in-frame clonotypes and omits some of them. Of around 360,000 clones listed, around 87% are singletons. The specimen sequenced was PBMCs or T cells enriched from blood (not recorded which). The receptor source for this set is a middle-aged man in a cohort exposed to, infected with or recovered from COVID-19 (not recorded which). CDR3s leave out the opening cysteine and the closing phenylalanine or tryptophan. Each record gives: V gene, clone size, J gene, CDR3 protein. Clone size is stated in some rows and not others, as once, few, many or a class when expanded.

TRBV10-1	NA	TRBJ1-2	ASRKDRGSGYT
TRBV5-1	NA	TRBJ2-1	ASSLPGFSYNEQF
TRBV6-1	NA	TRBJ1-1	ASSDVGRLNTEAF
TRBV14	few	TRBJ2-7	ASSQDQGLAEWGYEQY
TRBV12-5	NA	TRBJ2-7	ANSRGYEQY
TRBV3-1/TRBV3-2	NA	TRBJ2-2	ASSQGTVNTGELF
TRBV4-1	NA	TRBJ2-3	ASSQDSVFLTDTQY
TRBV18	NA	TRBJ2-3	ASSQGQGGTDTQY
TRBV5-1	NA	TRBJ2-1	ASSQDRGAYNEQF
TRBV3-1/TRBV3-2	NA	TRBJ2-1	ASSQVPPGASSGDEQF
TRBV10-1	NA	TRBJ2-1	ASSLGQGYEQF
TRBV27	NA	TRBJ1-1	ASSLSRQGPEAF
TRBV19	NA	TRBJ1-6	ASSIVGGESNSPLH
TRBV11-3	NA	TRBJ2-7	ASSFGSGRYEQY